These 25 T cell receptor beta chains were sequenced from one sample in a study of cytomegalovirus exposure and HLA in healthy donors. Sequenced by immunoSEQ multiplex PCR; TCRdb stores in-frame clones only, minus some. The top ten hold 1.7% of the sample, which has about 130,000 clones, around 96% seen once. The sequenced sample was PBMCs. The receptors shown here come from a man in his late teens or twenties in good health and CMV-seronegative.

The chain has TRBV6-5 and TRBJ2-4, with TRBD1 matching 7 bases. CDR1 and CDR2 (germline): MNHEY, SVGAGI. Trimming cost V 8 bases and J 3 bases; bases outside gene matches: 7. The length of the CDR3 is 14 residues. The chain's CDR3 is CASPAWDSKNIQYF. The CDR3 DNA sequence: TGTGCCAGCCCAGCCTGGGACAGCAAAAACATTCAGTACTTC.

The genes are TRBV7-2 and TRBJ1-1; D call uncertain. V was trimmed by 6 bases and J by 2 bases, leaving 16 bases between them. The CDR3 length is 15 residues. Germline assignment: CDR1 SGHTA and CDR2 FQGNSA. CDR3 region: CASRPSRTGNTEAFF. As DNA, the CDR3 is TGTGCCAGCAGGCCTAGTCGGACGGGAAACACTGAAGCTTTCTTT. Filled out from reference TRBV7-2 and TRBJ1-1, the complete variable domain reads GAGVSQSPSNKVTEKGKDVELRCDPISGHTALYWYRQSLGQGLEFLIYFQGNSAPDKSGLPSDRFSAERTGGSVSTLTIQRTQQEDSAVYLCASRPSRTGNTEAFFGQGTRLTVV.

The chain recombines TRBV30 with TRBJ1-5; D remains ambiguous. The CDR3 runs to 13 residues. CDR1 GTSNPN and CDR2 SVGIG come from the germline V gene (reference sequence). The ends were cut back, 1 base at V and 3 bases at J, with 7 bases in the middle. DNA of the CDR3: TGTGCCTGGAGTGATACAGCCAATCAGCCCCAGCATTTT. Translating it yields CAWSDTANQPQHF.

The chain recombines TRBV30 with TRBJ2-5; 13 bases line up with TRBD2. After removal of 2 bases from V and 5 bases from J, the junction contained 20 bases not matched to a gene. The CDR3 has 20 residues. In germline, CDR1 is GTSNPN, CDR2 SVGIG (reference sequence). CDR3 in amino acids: CAWSLRWSIRLAGGHETQYF. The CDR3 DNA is TGTGCCTGGAGTCTCCGGTGGAGCATTAGACTAGCGGGAGGTCATGAGACCCAGTACTTC. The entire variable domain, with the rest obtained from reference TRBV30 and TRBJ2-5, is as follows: SQTIHQWPATLVQPVGSPLSLECTVEGTSNPNLYWYRQAAGRGLQLLFYSVGIGQISSEVPQNLSASRPQDRQFILSSKKLLLSDSGFYLCAWSLRWSIRLAGGHETQYFGPGTRLLVL.

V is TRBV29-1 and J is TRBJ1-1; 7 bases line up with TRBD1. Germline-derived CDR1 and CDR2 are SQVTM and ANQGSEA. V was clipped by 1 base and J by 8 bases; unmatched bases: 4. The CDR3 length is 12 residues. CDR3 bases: TGCAGCGTTGAAGGACAGGGCCTAGAAGCTTTCTTT. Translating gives CSVEGQGLEAFF.

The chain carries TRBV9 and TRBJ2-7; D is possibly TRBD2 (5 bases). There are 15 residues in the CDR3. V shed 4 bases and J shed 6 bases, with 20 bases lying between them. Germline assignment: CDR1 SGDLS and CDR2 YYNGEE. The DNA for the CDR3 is TGTGCCAGCAGCCCTAGCCTAGTCAGGCTCTCCGAGCAGTACTTC. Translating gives CASSPSLVRLSEQYF.

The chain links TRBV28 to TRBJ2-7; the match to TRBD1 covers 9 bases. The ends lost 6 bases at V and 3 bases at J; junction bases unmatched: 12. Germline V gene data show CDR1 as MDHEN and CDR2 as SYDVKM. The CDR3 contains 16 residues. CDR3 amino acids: CASSPPEGQGVYEQYF. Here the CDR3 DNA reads TGTGCCAGCAGCCCACCCGAGGGACAGGGAGTCTACGAGCAGTACTTC.

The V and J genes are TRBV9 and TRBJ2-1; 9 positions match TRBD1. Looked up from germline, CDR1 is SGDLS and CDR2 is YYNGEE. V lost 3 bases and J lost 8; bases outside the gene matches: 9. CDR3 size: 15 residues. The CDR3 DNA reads TGTGCCAGCAGCGAAGGGACAGGGATGGTAGATGAGCAGTTCTTC. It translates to CASSEGTGMVDEQFF.

The CDR3 DNA is TGTGCCAGCAGCCCCGGACTAGGGAACTACGAGCAGTACTTC. This gives the protein CASSPGLGNYEQYF. The chain combines TRBV5-4 with TRBJ2-5; 7 positions match TRBD2. The J call may be faulty, since TRBJ2-7 better matches the DNA end. The CDR3 covers 14 residues. Per germline, CDR1 SGHNT and CDR2 YYREEE (reference sequence).

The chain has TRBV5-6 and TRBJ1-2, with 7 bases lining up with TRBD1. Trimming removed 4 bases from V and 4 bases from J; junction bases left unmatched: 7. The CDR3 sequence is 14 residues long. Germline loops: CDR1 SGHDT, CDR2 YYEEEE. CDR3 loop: CASSGKAGGYGYTF. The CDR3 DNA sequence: TGTGCCAGCAGCGGCAAAGCAGGGGGCTATGGCTACACCTTC.

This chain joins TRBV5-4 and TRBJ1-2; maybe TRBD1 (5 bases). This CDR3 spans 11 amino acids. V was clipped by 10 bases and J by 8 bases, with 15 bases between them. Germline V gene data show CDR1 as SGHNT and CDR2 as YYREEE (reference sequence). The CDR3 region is CAGGTGSGYTF. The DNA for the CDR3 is TGTGCCGGAGGGACCGGATCCGGCTACACCTTC.

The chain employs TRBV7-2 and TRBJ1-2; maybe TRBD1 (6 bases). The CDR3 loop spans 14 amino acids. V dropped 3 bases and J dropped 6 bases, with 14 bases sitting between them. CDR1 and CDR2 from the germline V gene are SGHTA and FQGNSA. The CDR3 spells CASSLGGRPDGYTF. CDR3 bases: TGTGCCAGCAGCTTGGGGGGGCGCCCCGATGGCTACACCTTC.

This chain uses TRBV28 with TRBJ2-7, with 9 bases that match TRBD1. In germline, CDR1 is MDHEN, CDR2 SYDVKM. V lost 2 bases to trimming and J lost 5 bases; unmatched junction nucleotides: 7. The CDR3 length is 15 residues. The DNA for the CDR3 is TGTGCCAGCAGTTTAGGGGGACAGGGTTCAGACGAGCAGTACTTC. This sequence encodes CASSLGGQGSDEQYF.

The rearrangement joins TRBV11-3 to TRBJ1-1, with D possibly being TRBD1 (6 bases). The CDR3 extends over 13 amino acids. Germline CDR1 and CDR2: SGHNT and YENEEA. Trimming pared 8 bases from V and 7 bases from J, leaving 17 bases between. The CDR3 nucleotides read TGTGCCAGCGGACGGACAGATCTTTTTGAAGCTTTCTTT. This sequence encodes CASGRTDLFEAFF.

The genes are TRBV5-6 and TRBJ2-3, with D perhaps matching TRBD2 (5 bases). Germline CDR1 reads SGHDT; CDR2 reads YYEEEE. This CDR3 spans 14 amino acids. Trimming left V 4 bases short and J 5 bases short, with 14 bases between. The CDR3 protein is CASSLISGIDTQYF. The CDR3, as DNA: TGTGCCAGCAGCCTGATTTCGGGGATAGATACGCAGTATTTT. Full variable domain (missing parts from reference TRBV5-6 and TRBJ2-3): DAGVTQSPTHLIKTRGQQVTLRCSPKSGHDTVSWYQQALGQGPQFIFQYYEEEERQRGNFPDRFSGHQFPNYSSELNVNALLLGDSALYLCASSLISGIDTQYFGPGTRLTVL.

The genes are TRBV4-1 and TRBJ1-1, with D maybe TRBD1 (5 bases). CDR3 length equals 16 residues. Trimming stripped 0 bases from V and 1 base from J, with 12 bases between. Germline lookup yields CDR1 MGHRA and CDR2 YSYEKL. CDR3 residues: CASSQEASDRNTEAFF. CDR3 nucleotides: TGCGCCAGCAGCCAAGAGGCCTCAGACAGGAACACTGAAGCTTTCTTT.

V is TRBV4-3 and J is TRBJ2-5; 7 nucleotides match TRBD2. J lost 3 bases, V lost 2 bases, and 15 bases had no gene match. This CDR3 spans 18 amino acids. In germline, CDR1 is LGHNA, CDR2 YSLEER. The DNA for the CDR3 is TGCGCCAGCAGCCAACAGTCTATGCGTGGGGGACTAAAAGAGACCCAGTACTTC. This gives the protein CASSQQSMRGGLKETQYF.

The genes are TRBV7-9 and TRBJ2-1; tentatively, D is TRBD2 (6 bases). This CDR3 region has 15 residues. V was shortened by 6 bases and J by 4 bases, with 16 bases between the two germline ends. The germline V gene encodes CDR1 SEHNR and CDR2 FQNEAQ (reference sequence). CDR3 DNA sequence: TGTGCCAGCAGTTCCGGGACTGTGGTATACAATGAGCAGTTCTTC. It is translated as CASSSGTVVYNEQFF.

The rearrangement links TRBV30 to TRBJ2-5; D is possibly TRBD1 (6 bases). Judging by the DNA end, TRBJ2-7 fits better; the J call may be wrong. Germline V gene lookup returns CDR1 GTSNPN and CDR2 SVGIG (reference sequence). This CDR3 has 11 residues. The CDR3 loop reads CAWRLGGEQYF. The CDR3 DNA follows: TGTGCCTGGAGGTTAGGGGGCGAGCAGTACTTC.

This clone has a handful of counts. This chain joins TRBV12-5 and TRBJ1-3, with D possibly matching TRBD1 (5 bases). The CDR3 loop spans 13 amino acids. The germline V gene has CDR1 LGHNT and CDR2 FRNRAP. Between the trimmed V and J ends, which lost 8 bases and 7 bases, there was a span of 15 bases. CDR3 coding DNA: TGTGCTAGTCGGCAGGGAGGTATTAACACCATATATTTT. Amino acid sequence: CASRQGGINTIYF. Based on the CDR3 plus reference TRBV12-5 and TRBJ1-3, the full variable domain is DARVTQTPRHKVTEMGQEVTMRCQPILGHNTVFWYRQTMMQGLELLAYFRNRAPLDDSGMPKDRFSAEMPDATLATLKIQPSEPRDSAVYFCASRQGGINTIYFGEGSWLTVV.

The CDR3 sequence: CASSSSGQRLTGKLFF. CDR3 sequence (DNA): TGTGCCAGCAGCTCCTCGGGTCAGCGCCTAACAGGAAAACTGTTTTTT. The gene calls are TRBV5-4 and TRBJ1-4; D is perhaps TRBD1 (5 bases). Trimming left V 3 bases short and J 10 bases short, with 22 bases between. The CDR3 is 16 residues long. Germline loops: CDR1 SGHNT, CDR2 YYREEE (reference sequence).

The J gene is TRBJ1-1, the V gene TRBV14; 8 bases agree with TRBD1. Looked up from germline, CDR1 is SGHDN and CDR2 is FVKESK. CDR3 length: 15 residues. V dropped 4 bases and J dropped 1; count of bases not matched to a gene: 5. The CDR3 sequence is CASSPRTGTNTEAFF. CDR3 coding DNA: TGTGCCAGCAGCCCCCGGACAGGGACGAACACTGAAGCTTTCTTT.

Here the CDR3 reads CASSQVIGAAYEQYF. CDR3 DNA sequence: TGCGCCAGCAGCCAAGTCATTGGTGCGGCCTACGAGCAGTACTTC. The chain is built from TRBV4-3 and TRBJ2-7; D is undetermined. Trimming took 1 base from V and 2 from J, leaving 12 bases between them. Germline V lookup: CDR1 LGHNA, CDR2 YSLEER. This CDR3 has 15 residues.

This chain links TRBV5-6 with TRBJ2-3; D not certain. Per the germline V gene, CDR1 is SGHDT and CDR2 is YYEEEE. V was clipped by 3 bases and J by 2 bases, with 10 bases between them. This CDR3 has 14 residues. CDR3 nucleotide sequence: TGTGCCAGCAGCTGGAACAGATACACAGATACGCAGTATTTT. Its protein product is CASSWNRYTDTQYF.

The CDR3 sequence: CASSLSLDEWALSGNTIYF. CDR3 nucleotides: TGTGCCAGCAGTTTGTCCCTCGATGAGTGGGCCCTCTCTGGAAACACCATATATTTT. The chain has TRBV28 and TRBJ1-3; D uncertain. CDR3 length: 19 residues. Germline CDR1 and CDR2: MDHEN and SYDVKM. V gave up 3 bases and J gave up 0 bases, with 21 bases separating them.